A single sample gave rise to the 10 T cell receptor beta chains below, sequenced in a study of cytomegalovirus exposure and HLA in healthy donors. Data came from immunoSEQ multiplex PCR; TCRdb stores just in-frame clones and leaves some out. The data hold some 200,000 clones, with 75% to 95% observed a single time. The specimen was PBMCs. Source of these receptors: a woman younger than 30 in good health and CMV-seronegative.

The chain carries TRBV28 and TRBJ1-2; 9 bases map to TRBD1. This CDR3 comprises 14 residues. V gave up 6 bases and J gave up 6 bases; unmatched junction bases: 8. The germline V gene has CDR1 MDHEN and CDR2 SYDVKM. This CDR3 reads CASSPRDRVDGYTF. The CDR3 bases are TGTGCCAGCAGCCCCCGGGACAGGGTGGATGGCTACACCTTC.

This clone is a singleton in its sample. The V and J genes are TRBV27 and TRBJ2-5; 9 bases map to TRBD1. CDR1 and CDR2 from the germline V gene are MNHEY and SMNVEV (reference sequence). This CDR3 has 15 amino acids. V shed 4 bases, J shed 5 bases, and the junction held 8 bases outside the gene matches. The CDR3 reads CASSSGTGSGETQYF. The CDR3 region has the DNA TGTGCCAGCAGTTCCGGGACAGGGTCGGGCGAGACCCAGTACTTC.

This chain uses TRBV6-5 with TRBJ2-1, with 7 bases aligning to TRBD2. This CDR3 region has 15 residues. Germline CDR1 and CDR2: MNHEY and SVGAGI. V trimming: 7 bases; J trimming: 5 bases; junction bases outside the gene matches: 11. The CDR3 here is CASKGASSGHNEQFF. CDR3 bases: TGTGCCAGCAAAGGCGCGTCTAGCGGCCACAATGAGCAGTTCTTC.

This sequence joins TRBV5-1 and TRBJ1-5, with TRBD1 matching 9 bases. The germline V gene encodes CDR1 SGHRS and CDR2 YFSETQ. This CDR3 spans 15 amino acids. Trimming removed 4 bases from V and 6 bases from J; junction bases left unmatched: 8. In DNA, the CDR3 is TGCGCCAGCAGCCCGGGGACAGGGTTTTCTCAGCCCCAGCATTTT. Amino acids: CASSPGTGFSQPQHF.

The CDR3 spells CAWSGGQGDSPLHF. CDR3 sequence (DNA): TGTGCCTGGAGCGGAGGACAGGGGGATTCACCCCTCCACTTT. The chain uses TRBV30 and TRBJ1-6, with 10 bases identical to TRBD1. CDR3 length: 14 residues. Germline lookup yields CDR1 GTSNPN and CDR2 SVGIG (reference sequence). V was pared by 3 bases and J by 8 bases, with 4 bases of the junction left unmatched. Variable domain in full (rest from reference TRBV30 and TRBJ1-6): SQTIHQWPATLVQPVGSPLSLECTVEGTSNPNLYWYRQAAGRGLQLLFYSVGIGQISSEVPQNLSASRPQDRQFILSSKKLLLSDSGFYLCAWSGGQGDSPLHFGNGTRLTVT.

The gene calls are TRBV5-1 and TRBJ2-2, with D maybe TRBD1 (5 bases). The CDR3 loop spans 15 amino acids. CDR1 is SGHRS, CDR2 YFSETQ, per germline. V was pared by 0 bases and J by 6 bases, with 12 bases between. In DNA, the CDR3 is TGCGCCAGCAGCTTGGAGGCAGGGTACGCCGGGGAGCTGTTTTTT. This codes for CASSLEAGYAGELFF.

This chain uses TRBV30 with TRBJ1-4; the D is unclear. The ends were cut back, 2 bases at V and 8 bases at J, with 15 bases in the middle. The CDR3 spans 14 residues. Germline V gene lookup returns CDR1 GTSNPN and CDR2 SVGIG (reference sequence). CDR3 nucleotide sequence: TGTGCCTGGAGTTGGAGTAGAGCCGGGGAAAAACTGTTTTTT. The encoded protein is CAWSWSRAGEKLFF.

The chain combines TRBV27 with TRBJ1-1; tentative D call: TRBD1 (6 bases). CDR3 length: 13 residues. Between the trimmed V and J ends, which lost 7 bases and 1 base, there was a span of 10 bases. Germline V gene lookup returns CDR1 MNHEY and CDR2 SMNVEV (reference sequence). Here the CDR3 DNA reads TGTGCCAGCAACAAACAGGGGAACACTGAAGCTTTCTTT. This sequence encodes CASNKQGNTEAFF.

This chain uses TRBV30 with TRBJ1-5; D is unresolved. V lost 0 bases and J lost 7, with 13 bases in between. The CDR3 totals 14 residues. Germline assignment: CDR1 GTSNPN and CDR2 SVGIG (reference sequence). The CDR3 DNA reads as TGTGCCTGGAGTGTAGGAGGGAGAGGGCAGCCCCAGCATTTT. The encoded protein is CAWSVGGRGQPQHF.

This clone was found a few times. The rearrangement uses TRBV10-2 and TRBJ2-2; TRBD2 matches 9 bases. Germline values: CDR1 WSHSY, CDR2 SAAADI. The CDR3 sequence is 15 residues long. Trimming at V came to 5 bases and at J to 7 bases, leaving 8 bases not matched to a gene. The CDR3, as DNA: TGCGCCAGCAGTTTGGCTAGCGGGACTCTCGGGGAGCTGTTTTTT. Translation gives CASSLASGTLGELFF.